This T cell receptor (beta chain) was identified in a study of blood T cell repertoires in COVID-19. The germline gives CDR1 SGHTA, CDR2 FQGTGA. CDR3 size: 15 residues. The V gene end was trimmed by 0 bases and the J gene end by 6 bases; junction bases not matched to a gene: 4. Measured with immunoSEQ multiplex PCR; TCRdb has only the in-frame clones, and not every one. The profile shows a few hundred thousand clones, 85% to 90% of them singletons. The sequence was obtained from a man younger than 35 who had recovered from COVID-19. The chain combines TRBV7-3 with TRBJ2-3; 9 nucleotides match TRBD1. The sample was PBMCs or T cells enriched from blood (not recorded which). In nucleotides, the CDR3 is TGTGCCAGCAGCTTAACGGGACAGGGAACGGATACGCAGTATTTT. Encoded protein: CASSLTGQGTDTQYF.